This T cell receptor beta chain was sequenced during a study of CD8+ T cells in alopecia areata. The authors extracted RNA and reverse transcribed it into cDNA as the sequencing template. The table came from immunoSEQ multiplex PCR; TCRdb's copy has only in-frame clones and leaves some out. The sample shows over 100,000 clones, approximately 54% of them seen only once. Specified treatment: oral pan-JAK inhibitor, 5-10 mg twice daily. In this sample, this clone turned up once. Sequenced here: CD8+ T cells sorted from blood, sampled at week 24, from a patient treated with tofacitinib. This receptor was identified in a human donor with alopecia areata.

CDR3 bases: TGTGCCTGGAGTGTTGGGACAGAAAATTCACCCCTCCACTTT. Its protein is CAWSVGTENSPLHF. The rearrangement joins TRBV30 to TRBJ1-6; 7 positions match TRBD1. The ends lost 0 bases at V and 7 bases at J; junction bases unmatched: 3. CDR1 GTSNPN and CDR2 SVGIG come from the germline V gene (reference sequence). The CDR3 has 14 amino acids.